Shown below are 32 T cell receptor beta chains from a single sample sequenced in a study of T cell changes during pregnancy in multiple sclerosis (dated by TCRdb to about 2019). Library construction relied on the immunoSEQ multiplex PCR assay. Drawn from immuneACCESS, this table holds only the in-frame rearrangements with V and J called that TCRdb kept. Clones are partly lost; checked studies trace under half to an unresolved V gene and leave the rest unexplained. This sample holds 32,000 or so clones; about 88% were observed only once. The ten largest clones capture approximately 10% of the sample. The sample was CD8+ T cells from peripheral blood mononuclear cells, taken in the second trimester of pregnancy. These receptors came from a female donor with multiple sclerosis, enrolled in a pregnancy study.

On this clone itself: The junction departs from the called germline gene at one end, perhaps through a read error. The rearrangement joins TRBV5-6 to TRBJ1-2; D might be TRBD1 (6 bases). The CDR3 length is 14 residues. Germline lookup yields CDR1 SGHDT and CDR2 YYEEEE. Here the CDR3 DNA reads TGTGCCAGCAGTTTGGGGGCCGGGGGCTATGGCTACACCTTC. Encoded protein: CASSLGAGGYGYTF.

This CDR3 reads CASSLGSMETQYF. DNA of the CDR3: TGTGCCAGCAGCTTAGGCAGTATGGAGACCCAGTACTTC. The V call is TRBV7-9, the J call TRBJ2-5, with D hard to call. Germline V gives CDR1 SEHNR, CDR2 FQNEAQ (reference sequence). There are 13 residues in the CDR3. V dropped 1 base and J dropped 5 bases, with 8 bases sitting between them.

This chain links TRBV5-6 with TRBJ2-7, with D possibly matching TRBD2 (6 bases). With 4 bases removed from V and 2 bases from J, the gap between germline ends came to 19 bases. This CDR3 has 16 amino acids. The germline CDR1 and CDR2 sequences are SGHDT and YYEEEE. DNA of the CDR3: TGTGCCAGCAGCCCGGTCGGGGGATTAGAGGCCTACGAGCAGTACTTC. It is translated as CASSPVGGLEAYEQYF.

V is TRBV28 and J is TRBJ1-2; the D gene is possibly TRBD1 (6 bases). The CDR3 runs 17 residues. V was cut by 5 bases and J by 1 base, with 20 bases left in between. Germline V lookup: CDR1 MDHEN, CDR2 SYDVKM. CDR3 in DNA: TGTGCCAGCAGTAAGGCCTACCCCAGGGGCAGTAACTATGGCTACACCTTC. This gives the protein CASSKAYPRGSNYGYTF.

The rearrangement links TRBV27 to TRBJ1-1; D gene uncertain. The V gene lost 2 bases and the J gene lost 1 base, with 5 bases spanning the gap. The CDR3 consists of 13 residues. Germline values: CDR1 MNHEY, CDR2 SMNVEV (reference sequence). The CDR3 DNA sequence: TGTGCCAGCAGTTTACGACAGAACACTGAAGCTTTCTTT. Its translation is CASSLRQNTEAFF.

The V call is TRBV6-6, the J call TRBJ2-1; D might be TRBD1 (5 bases). The germline gives CDR1 MNHNY, CDR2 SVGAGI (reference sequence). Trimming cost V 5 bases and J 7 bases, with 12 bases left between them. CDR3 length: 13 amino acids. As DNA, the CDR3 is TGTGCCAGCAGTCCGGACACGTCGAATGAGCAGTTCTTC. Translating it yields CASSPDTSNEQFF.

The chain employs TRBV19 and TRBJ1-5; D not resolved. The CDR3 contains 15 residues. Germline CDR1 is LNHDA and CDR2 is SQIVND (reference sequence). Trimming cost V 1 base and J 8 bases, with 15 bases left between them. In DNA form, the CDR3 reads TGTGCCAGTAGTATAGGTACGGGGAGGAGGGAGCCCCAGCATTTT. Protein: CASSIGTGRREPQHF.

This chain connects TRBV7-3 to TRBJ1-2; D might be TRBD1 (5 bases). CDR1 SGHTA and CDR2 FQGTGA come from the germline V gene. The length of the CDR3 is 15 residues. Deletions cut 1 base from V and 2 bases from J, with 11 bases between. The CDR3 sequence: CASSLRGGDNYGYTF. The CDR3 bases are TGTGCCAGCAGCTTAAGGGGGGGAGACAACTATGGCTACACCTTC.

This sequence joins TRBV27 and TRBJ1-5, with D perhaps TRBD1 (5 bases). Germline-derived CDR1 and CDR2 are MNHEY and SMNVEV (reference sequence). The CDR3 is 12 amino acids. The V end was cut by 5 bases, the J end by 7 bases, with 9 bases between. This chain's CDR3 is CASSKGNQPQHF. CDR3 sequence (DNA): TGTGCCAGCAGTAAGGGGAACCAGCCCCAGCATTTT.

The chain employs TRBV9 and TRBJ2-1, with 7 positions matching TRBD2. This CDR3 comprises 16 residues. The ends lost 3 bases at V and 6 bases at J; junction bases unmatched: 12. The germline gives CDR1 SGDLS, CDR2 YYNGEE. The CDR3 protein is CASSARDSLAGNEQFF. DNA of the CDR3: TGTGCCAGCAGCGCCCGGGACTCCTTAGCGGGCAATGAGCAGTTCTTC.

This rearrangement joins TRBV5-1 to TRBJ2-7; 9 nucleotides line up with TRBD1. V was clipped by 3 bases and J by 4 bases; unmatched bases: 2. Germline V CDR1 and CDR2: SGHRS, YFSETQ. The CDR3 covers 13 residues. The CDR3 bases are TGCGCCAGCAGCTATGGGACAGGGTACGAGCAGTACTTC. As protein: CASSYGTGYEQYF.

As DNA, the CDR3 is TGTGCCAGCGCTAGAGATTACAATGAGCAGTTCTTC. This encodes CASARDYNEQFF. The chain carries TRBV6-6 and TRBJ2-1; D uncertain. V was shortened by 8 bases and J by 4 bases, with 9 bases between the two germline ends. This CDR3 spans 12 amino acids. The germline V gene encodes CDR1 MNHNY and CDR2 SVGAGI (reference sequence).

This clone is a singleton in its sample. The chain employs TRBV7-2 and TRBJ2-7; 8 bases align to TRBD1. Germline trimming cut 4 bases from V and 4 bases from J; bases unmatched to any gene: 3. Germline CDR1 and CDR2: SGHTA and FQGNSA. The CDR3 sequence is 13 residues long. The CDR3 reads CASSYRTGYEQYF. The DNA for the CDR3 is TGTGCCAGCAGCTACCGGACAGGGTACGAGCAGTACTTC.

V is TRBV7-8 and J is TRBJ2-7; 10 bases are a match to TRBD2. Unmatched junction bases numbered 8, after V lost 7 bases and J lost 2 bases. The CDR3 contains 15 residues. The V gene's germline CDR1 is SGHVS and CDR2 FQNEAQ. The CDR3 DNA follows: TGTGCCAGCACCATCCGGAGCGGGGGGGCCTACGAGCAGTACTTC. This gives the protein CASTIRSGGAYEQYF.

The chain carries TRBV28 and TRBJ2-1; 7 bases fit TRBD1. The J segment lost 4 bases and the V segment lost 2 bases, leaving 5 bases of the junction unmatched. The CDR3 length is 15 residues. CDR1 and CDR2 (germline): MDHEN, SYDVKM. CDR3 sequence (DNA): TGTGCCAGCAGTTTAGTGAGGGGGCGTTACAATGAGCAGTTCTTC. Protein: CASSLVRGRYNEQFF.

The V call is TRBV11-2, the J call TRBJ1-4; D is ambiguous. Germline V gene data show CDR1 as SGHAT and CDR2 as FQNNGV. The CDR3 loop spans 17 amino acids. Trimming stripped 1 base from V and 5 bases from J, with 17 bases between. CDR3 nucleotide sequence: TGTGCCAGCAGCTTAGGTCTGACAATTAGACGCAATGAAAAACTGTTTTTT. Amino acids: CASSLGLTIRRNEKLFF.

The chain couples TRBV10-3 to TRBJ2-5; 10 nucleotides match TRBD2. Germline CDR1 ENHRY, CDR2 SYGVKD. V gave up 2 bases and J gave up 2 bases; unmatched junction bases: 8. The CDR3 length is 17 residues. CDR3 region: CAISEGLADSIQETQYF. DNA for the CDR3: TGTGCCATCAGTGAGGGACTAGCGGATTCGATACAAGAGACCCAGTACTTC.

The chain is built from TRBV9 and TRBJ1-2; no reliable D call. Trimming left V 7 bases short and J 5 bases short, with 6 bases between. This CDR3 spans 10 amino acids. Germline V gene sequence: CDR1 SGDLS, CDR2 YYNGEE. The DNA for the CDR3 is TGTGCCAGCTCGGGATATGGCTACACCTTC. As protein: CASSGYGYTF.

CDR3 sequence: CASSSRTGGANEQFF. CDR3 coding DNA: TGTGCCAGCAGCTCTCGGACAGGGGGGGCCAATGAGCAGTTCTTC. The J gene is TRBJ2-1, the V gene TRBV11-2, with 10 bases identical to TRBD1. Germline V gives CDR1 SGHAT, CDR2 FQNNGV. This CDR3 region has 15 residues. V gave up 4 bases and J gave up 6 bases; unmatched junction bases: 6. The complete variable domain, with remaining parts taken from reference TRBV11-2 and TRBJ2-1, reads EAGVAQSPRYKIIEKRQSVAFWCNPISGHATLYWYQQILGQGPKLLIQFQNNGVVDDSQLPKDRFSAERLKGVDSTLKIQPAKLEDSAVYLCASSSRTGGANEQFFGPGTRLTVL.

The chain couples TRBV19 to TRBJ2-7, with TRBD1 as a possible D gene (6 bases). The CDR3 is 14 residues long. The V gene lost 4 bases and the J gene lost 3 bases, with 13 bases spanning the gap. Germline-derived CDR1 and CDR2 are LNHDA and SQIVND (reference sequence). CDR3 loop: CASSTSQGFYEQYF. DNA of the CDR3: TGTGCCAGTAGTACATCACAGGGATTCTACGAGCAGTACTTC. Full variable domain (missing parts from reference TRBV19 and TRBJ2-7): DGGITQSPKYLFRKEGQNVTLSCEQNLNHDAMYWYRQDPGQGLRLIYYSQIVNDFQKGDIAEGYSVSREKKESFPLTVTSAQKNPTAFYLCASSTSQGFYEQYFGPGTRLTVT.

This chain connects TRBV5-6 to TRBJ2-1, with D possibly matching TRBD1 (6 bases). The germline V gene has CDR1 SGHDT and CDR2 YYEEEE. Trimming stripped 2 bases from V and 10 bases from J, with 10 bases between. The CDR3 is 12 residues long. The CDR3 coding sequence is TGTGCCAGCAGCTTAGGGGGAAAGGAGCAGTTCTTC. Its translation is CASSLGGKEQFF. The whole variable domain, remainder taken from reference TRBV5-6 and TRBJ2-1, is DAGVTQSPTHLIKTRGQQVTLRCSPKSGHDTVSWYQQALGQGPQFIFQYYEEEERQRGNFPDRFSGHQFPNYSSELNVNALLLGDSALYLCASSLGGKEQFFGPGTRLTVL.

The chain links TRBV27 to TRBJ2-7; a weak D match, TRBD1 (6 bases). Trimming took 4 bases from V and 0 from J, leaving 13 bases between them. The CDR3 is 15 amino acids. CDR1 and CDR2 (germline): MNHEY, SMNVEV (reference sequence). The CDR3 sequence is CASSWFQGSSYEQYF. The CDR3, as DNA: TGTGCCAGCAGTTGGTTTCAGGGGAGCTCCTACGAGCAGTACTTC.

This clone was detected once. The chain carries TRBV9 and TRBJ2-1; 7 bases are a match to TRBD1. CDR1 is SGDLS, CDR2 YYNGEE, per germline. The CDR3 loop spans 13 amino acids. With 3 bases clipped from V and 8 bases from J, the junction kept 5 bases outside the gene matches. CDR3 DNA sequence: TGTGCCAGCAGCGCCCGTAGGGGGCATGAGCAGTTCTTC. It encodes CASSARRGHEQFF.

This clone was seen only once. CDR3 bases: TGTGCCAGCAGCTCTAGCGGGAGTGCGTCCTACAATGAGCAGTTCTTC. Translated: CASSSSGSASYNEQFF. V usage is TRBV9 and J usage is TRBJ2-1; 10 bases are a match to TRBD2. The CDR3 is 16 amino acids. Trimming cost V 4 bases and J 1 base; bases outside gene matches: 5. Germline V gene data show CDR1 as SGDLS and CDR2 as YYNGEE.

This clone was recorded only once. The V and J genes are TRBV4-1 and TRBJ2-3; TRBD2 might be the D (6 bases). The CDR3 length is 18 residues. Germline lookup yields CDR1 MGHRA and CDR2 YSYEKL. V shed 4 bases and J shed 3 bases, with 23 bases lying between them. CDR3 in amino acids: CASSPRAGRERRTDTQYF. The DNA of the CDR3 is TGCGCCAGCAGCCCCAGGGCCGGGCGGGAACGGCGGACAGATACGCAGTATTTT.

The chain carries TRBV4-1 and TRBJ2-2; 8 nucleotides match TRBD2. The CDR3 runs 16 residues. The trim removed 3 bases at V and 6 bases at J, leaving 9 bases unmatched. CDR1 and CDR2 (germline): MGHRA, YSYEKL. In nucleotides, the CDR3 is TGCGCCAGCAGCCAGGAGCTAGGCGGGAGGCCCGGGGAGCTGTTTTTT. The encoded protein is CASSQELGGRPGELFF.

V is TRBV5-4 and J is TRBJ2-7, with 10 bases aligning to TRBD1. V was pared by 4 bases and J by 3 bases, with 1 base of the junction left unmatched. This CDR3 spans 13 amino acids. Germline CDR1 reads SGHNT; CDR2 reads YYREEE (reference sequence). The CDR3: CASSRDRGYEQYF. DNA for the CDR3: TGTGCCAGCAGCAGGGACAGGGGCTACGAGCAGTACTTC.

Details on this clone: Additional DNA sequences in this sample encode the identical CDR3. The CDR3 here is CASSQDPGRAYEQYF. As DNA, the CDR3 is TGCGCCAGCAGCCAAGATCCCGGCAGGGCATACGAGCAGTACTTC. The chain uses TRBV4-1 and TRBJ2-7; TRBD1 might be the D (5 bases). The V and J ends lost 0 bases and 4 bases respectively, with 13 bases between them. CDR1 and CDR2 from the germline V gene are MGHRA and YSYEKL. The CDR3 extends over 15 amino acids.

This clone has only one observation. The rearrangement uses TRBV28 and TRBJ1-6; perhaps TRBD1 as D (6 bases). The CDR3 covers 16 residues. V gave up 5 bases and J gave up 3 bases, with 14 bases separating them. CDR1 and CDR2 (germline): MDHEN, SYDVKM. The CDR3 sequence is CASSRRTDSYNSPLHF. The CDR3 DNA reads TGTGCCAGCAGTCGAAGGACAGATAGCTATAATTCACCCCTCCACTTT. The full variable domain, its missing parts supplied by reference TRBV28 and TRBJ1-6, is DVKVTQSSRYLVKRTGEKVFLECVQDMDHENMFWYRQDPGLGLRLIYFSYDVKMKEKGDIPEGYSVSREKKERFSLILESASTNQTSMYLCASSRRTDSYNSPLHFGNGTRLTVT.

This clone came up a few times. V gene TRBV27 combines with J gene TRBJ1-2, with D maybe TRBD1 (5 bases). The CDR3 is 13 residues long. The germline gives CDR1 MNHEY, CDR2 SMNVEV (reference sequence). Trimming took 5 bases from V and 4 from J, leaving 11 bases between them. In DNA, the CDR3 is TGTGCCAGCAGTCCCCATGACAGCTATGGCTACACCTTC. As protein: CASSPHDSYGYTF.

In DNA, the CDR3 is TGTGCCTGGAGTGTAGCGTATAGCAATCAGCCCCAGCATTTT. This sequence encodes CAWSVAYSNQPQHF. The V call is TRBV30, the J call TRBJ1-5; D is unclear. V was pared by 0 bases and J by 0 bases, with 6 bases between. The germline CDR1 and CDR2 sequences are GTSNPN and SVGIG (reference sequence). The CDR3 is 14 residues long.

The V and J genes are TRBV7-2 and TRBJ1-4; 9 positions match TRBD1. The CDR3 loop spans 16 amino acids. Trimming at V came to 4 bases and at J to 8 bases, leaving 11 bases not matched to a gene. CDR1 and CDR2 (germline): SGHTA, FQGNSA. This CDR3 reads CASSSPLTGGGEKLFF. CDR3 DNA sequence: TGTGCCAGCAGCTCCCCCCTGACAGGGGGAGGGGAAAAACTGTTTTTT.